The rows below give T cell receptor beta chains drawn from one sample of a study of blood T cell repertoires in COVID-19. TCRdb's table, derived via immunoSEQ multiplex PCR, lists solely in-frame clones and lacks some. This table has 150,000 to 200,000 clones, 83% appearing once. Sequenced input: peripheral blood. The receptors shown here come from a woman aged 70-85 years with COVID-19, enrolled during active disease. The CDR3 runs from the conserved cysteine through the conserved F or W. The order of the fields is V gene, J gene, D gene, clone size, CDR3 length, CDR3 protein, CDR3 DNA. D genes are given only for firm matches. Where a row states a size, it is once, few, many or the class of an expanded clone; other rows omit it.

TRBV5-1	TRBJ1-1	NA	few	14	CASSFTGPHTEAFF	TGCGCCAGCAGCTTTACAGGACCGCACACTGAAGCTTTCTTT
TRBV5-5	TRBJ2-5	NA	NA	12	CASSSQQETQYF	TGTGCCAGCAGCTCGCAGCAAGAGACCCAGTACTTC
TRBV9	TRBJ2-1	TRBD2	once	15	CASSVGLAGDNEQFF	TGTGCCAGCAGCGTAGGGCTAGCGGGAGACAATGAGCAGTTCTTC
TRBV29-1	TRBJ2-1	NA	NA	13	CSVQRGRNNEQFF	TGCAGCGTGCAAAGAGGGCGGAACAATGAGCAGTTCTTC
TRBV4-3	TRBJ2-7	TRBD1	NA	15	CASSQGQMSSYEQYF	TGCGCCAGCAGCCAGGGACAGATGAGCTCCTACGAGCAGTACTTC
TRBV11-2	TRBJ2-3	TRBD2	NA	16	CASSLAGGRVTDTQYF	TGTGCCAGCAGCTTAGCCGGCGGGAGAGTGACAGATACGCAGTATTTT
TRBV5-1	TRBJ2-3	NA	once	15	CASSLATGTTDTQYF	TGCGCCAGCAGCTTGGCTACAGGAACCACAGATACGCAGTATTTT
TRBV24-1	TRBJ2-2	NA	NA	12	CATGQNTGELFF	TGTGCCACCGGACAGAACACCGGGGAGCTGTTTTTT
TRBV7-8	TRBJ1-4	NA	NA	16	CASSLGAGRANEKLFF	TGTGCCAGCAGCCTAGGGGCAGGGCGAGCTAATGAAAAACTGTTTTTT
TRBV6-6	TRBJ1-2	NA	NA	14	CASSYPGQGYGYTF	TGTGCCAGCAGTTACCCGGGACAAGGCTATGGCTACACCTTC
TRBV4-3	TRBJ2-7	TRBD2	NA	17	CASSQVLAGGSTGEQYF	TGCGCCAGCAGCCAGGTGTTAGCGGGAGGGTCGACTGGAGAGCAGTACTTC
TRBV18	TRBJ1-2	TRBD1	NA	17	CASSRTSMGQGNYGYTF	TGTGCCAGCTCACGGACATCTATGGGACAGGGGAACTATGGCTACACCTTC